This T cell receptor beta chain was recorded in a study of shared clonotypes between healthy human individuals (TCRdb year 2020). With respect to the entire study: The cohort included a few men and a couple of women between 18 and 49 years of age. The study deeply sequenced blood TCR repertoires of five healthy adults to estimate repertoire size and the extent of clonotype sharing between individuals. For each donor, CD4 naive and CD4 memory were each run on three plates, CD8 naive on two plates, and CD8 memory on one plate. Leukapheresis yielded between about 0.94 and 8.9 billion PBMCs per donor. Libraries were prepared and TCR repertoires were sequenced by different laboratories using diverse techniques, in order to increase sequencing depth and limit assay-specific biases.

CD8 naive samples were obtained by positive selection for CCR7 among CD45RO-negative cells, yielding a CD45RA+CCR7+ population from which TemRA cells were excluded. Donors were healthy HIV-negative adults with no recently reported acute infections or vaccinations. Every donor was a Caucasian adult living in Nashville, Tennessee, USA. Blood was collected by leukapheresis, and PBMCs were isolated by Ficoll-Histopaque density gradient centrifugation and then cryopreserved in liquid nitrogen vapor phase. Analytical flow cytometry was used to check the purity and quantity of each magnetically sorted T cell population. Genomic DNA was isolated from every sorted fraction and measured by UV absorbance on a Nanodrop 2000c. On the study overall, not on this receptor specifically: Roughly 5.2% of naive CD4, 3.5% of naive CD8, approximately 2% of memory CD4, and about 0.4% of memory CD8 clonotypes were shared across several donors. Naive subsets generally had larger estimated clonotype richness than memory subsets did. Compared with non-shared clonotypes, clonotypes shared by all four sorted-subset donors had higher generation probabilities. Sampling was restricted to blood, and TCR repertoires in tissues likely differ from the TCR repertoires found in blood. Pairwise subsampling indicated that sequencing depth was expected to affect the degree of clonotype sharing among donors. Even with the large sequencing depth, rarefaction of the sorted-subset datasets indicated that sequencing was incomplete. Because the study included only a small number of donors, the genetic and exposure-history diversity represented was limited.

TCR CDR3 regions were amplified from genomic DNA by multiplex PCR using the deep immunoSEQ assay. Extracted genomic DNA from each cell subset was distributed evenly across all wells of several immunoSEQ 96-well plates, and each plate was treated as a replicate. For sorted subsets, each replicate PCR was loaded with roughly 190 ng genomic DNA, equivalent to roughly 30,000 T cell genomes. Purified libraries were quantified with a Qubit 3.0 fluorometer, sized on a Bioanalyzer 2100, and re-quantified with the KAPA Library Quantification kit. A separate single-read 150-cycle Illumina NextSeq 550 flow cell was used to sequence each immunoSEQ 96-well plate. The study's processing was this. Because the immunoSEQ output included only junctional sequences and no quality scores, the filtering could not be the same as the filtering used for full-length reads. To assign V/J genes and CDR3, sequences were annotated against IMGT germline references using PyIR, a Python wrapper for IgBLAST v1.9. Reads with weak V/J assignments (E-value above 1e-6), missing CDR3, stop codons, out-of-frame junctions, or ambiguous translated residues were removed. V3J clonotypes were defined as sequences sharing an identical inferred V gene, J gene, and CDR3 amino acid sequence. To compute the percentage overlap between repertoires, the number of shared unique clonotypes was divided by the size of the smaller repertoire. Repertoire richness was assessed with RTK rarefaction, the Chao1 estimator, and Recon v2.1 estimates of unobserved clonotypes. Generation probabilities for all TCRbeta clonotypes obtained by the gDNA method from a handful of donors were computed using OLGA. TCRdb limited this immuneACCESS table to in-frame rearrangements with V and J called. A share of clones is missing; checked studies link under half to unresolved V genes, and the rest is unexplained. The D gene and trimming were derived from the DNA, and the V and J assignments and clone size from that table. The sample has 650,000 to 800,000 clones on record, approximately 90% of them singletons. The ten largest clonotypes hold 20% to 25% of the sample.

On this clone itself: What this receptor recognizes is not known. Base qualities are not at hand, and no much larger clone is one base apart.

The sequence came from a man younger than 45 in good health. Sequencing was performed on naive CD8+ T cells sorted from blood. The meaning of the sample's cell subset or site label: CD45RA+CCR7+.

This receptor carries the CDR3 CASSLGGNGYEQYF. The base sequence is TGTGCCAGCAGCTTAGGGGGGAACGGATACGAGCAGTACTTC. The V gene is TRBV7-6 and the J gene is TRBJ2-7, with the D call perhaps TRBD1 or TRBD2, each one matching 5 bases. CDR1 SGHVS and CDR2 FNYEAQ were looked up in the germline V gene. A distance of 11 bases separates the germline ends of V and J, which lose 1 base and 4 bases respectively. The CDR3 contains 14 residues, cysteine and phenylalanine counted. Only the CDR3 DNA is retained, 42 bases long and in frame from the first base. Beyond the CDR3, the reference TRBV7-6 and TRBJ2-7 genes provide the residues; the full variable domain reads: GAGVSQSPRYKVTKRGQDVALRCDPISGHVSLYWYRQALGQGPEFLTYFNYEAQQDKSGLPNDRFSAERPEGSISTLTIQRTEQRDSAMYRCASSLGGNGYEQYFGPGTRLTVT.